This TCR beta chain was captured in a study of beta chain features in type 1 diabetes. The V gene's germline CDR1 is GTSNPN and CDR2 SVGIG (reference sequence). The CDR3 is 11 residues long. V was pared by 2 bases and J by 1 base, with 2 bases between. A remark on this clone: The antigen remains unidentified.

General observations from the study: Type 1 diabetes patients showed a moderate but significant shortening of TCRB CDR3s in all four CD4+ subsets.

Expressed TCRB transcripts got sequenced, as all isolated RNA was reverse transcribed. This table comes from immunoSEQ multiplex PCR, and its TCRdb copy is limited to in-frame clones, with some not included. The sample records around 500,000 clones, approximately 28% being singletons. Markers CD45RO/CCR7/CD25/CD127/CD95/CD27 served to sort CD4+ naive, central memory, regulatory and stem cell-like memory cells. Specimen: naive CD4+ T cells from blood. This TCR derives from a man aged 18 to 29 in good health. V and J are TRBV30 and TRBJ2-5; no definite D call. The CDR3 protein is CAWSIQETQYF. CDR3 bases: TGTGCCTGGAGTATCCAAGAGACCCAGTACTTC.